Presented here are 32 T cell receptor beta chains from one specimen sequenced in a study of blood T cell repertoires in COVID-19. Clones were read by immunoSEQ multiplex PCR, and TCRdb kept only the in-frame ones, dropping some. The repertoire has hundreds of thousands of clones, 80% of them found once; the top ten carry 4.3%. Material for sequencing was PBMCs or T cells enriched from blood (not recorded which). These receptor sequences come from a man between 25 and 39 years old with acute COVID-19.

The V call is TRBV5-1, the J call TRBJ1-5, with 7 bases fitting TRBD1. Germline CDR1 SGHRS, CDR2 YFSETQ. CDR3 length: 16 residues. After removal of 1 base from V and 0 bases from J, the junction contained 4 bases not matched to a gene. Here the CDR3 reads CASSLTGDYSNQPQHF. The CDR3 nucleotides are TGCGCCAGCAGCTTGACAGGGGATTATAGCAATCAGCCCCAGCATTTT.

Written as DNA, the CDR3 is TGTGCCAGTAGTAAGGACAGGAACACTGAAGCTTTCTTT. Amino acids: CASSKDRNTEAFF. The chain has TRBV19 and TRBJ1-1; a weak D match, TRBD1 (6 bases). Germline assignment: CDR1 LNHDA and CDR2 SQIVND (reference sequence). Trimming stripped 4 bases from V and 1 base from J, with 7 bases between. The CDR3 loop spans 13 amino acids.

The chain employs TRBV7-6 and TRBJ2-7; 7 bases fit TRBD1. Germline V gene lookup returns CDR1 SGHVS and CDR2 FNYEAQ. V shed 9 bases and J 4 bases; nucleotides not matched to a gene: 15. The CDR3 sequence is 15 residues long. CDR3 DNA sequence: TGTGCCAGTGGGGGTTCGACAGGGTCAAAATACGAGCAGTACTTC. Encoded protein: CASGGSTGSKYEQYF.

The CDR3 loop reads CAISVQGGTEAFF. CDR3 sequence (DNA): TGTGCCATCAGTGTTCAAGGGGGCACTGAAGCTTTCTTT. The chain combines TRBV10-3 with TRBJ1-1; maybe TRBD1 (6 bases). The CDR3 is made up of 13 amino acids. Germline V gives CDR1 ENHRY, CDR2 SYGVKD. V dropped 4 bases and J dropped 4 bases, with 10 bases sitting between them.

The chain uses TRBV28 and TRBJ1-1; 7 bases match TRBD1. Germline CDR1 and CDR2: MDHEN and SYDVKM. V dropped 5 bases and J dropped 10; count of bases not matched to a gene: 7. This CDR3 region has 12 residues. CDR3 DNA sequence: TGTGCCAGCAGTGACAGGGTAAGGAGAGCTTTCTTT. Protein product: CASSDRVRRAFF.

The chain links TRBV5-1 to TRBJ1-1; D remains unclear. Germline loops: CDR1 SGHRS, CDR2 YFSETQ. The CDR3 is 15 amino acids. The ends were cut back, 2 bases at V and 2 bases at J, with 13 bases in the middle. The chain's CDR3 is CASSFGGGTNTEAFF. In DNA form, the CDR3 reads TGCGCCAGCAGCTTCGGCGGAGGTACTAACACTGAAGCTTTCTTT.

The rearrangement links TRBV19 to TRBJ2-2; D is unresolved. Per the germline V gene, CDR1 is LNHDA and CDR2 is SQIVND (reference sequence). The CDR3 is 13 amino acids. With 4 bases removed from V and 8 bases from J, the gap between germline ends came to 11 bases. CDR3 bases: TGTGCCAGTAGTACCTCCCCAGGAGGGGAGCTGTTTTTT. Translated, it gives CASSTSPGGELFF.

CDR3 in amino acids: CASSHSDEQYF. CDR3 nucleotides: TGTGCCAGCAGCCATTCAGACGAGCAGTACTTC. The V gene is TRBV3-1 (or the pseudogene TRBV3-2), the J gene TRBJ2-7, with no clear D. Trimming shortened V by 3 bases and J by 5 bases, and 5 bases separated the two germline ends. The CDR3 has 11 residues. Per germline, CDR1 LGHDT and CDR2 YNNKEL (reference sequence).

The chain is built from TRBV11-2 and TRBJ1-2, with TRBD1 as a possible D gene (5 bases). Germline lookup yields CDR1 SGHAT and CDR2 FQNNGV. This CDR3 has 15 residues. Trimming shortened V by 2 bases and J by 6 bases, and 16 bases separated the two germline ends. As DNA, the CDR3 is TGTGCCAGCAGCTTAACAGACAGCAAAGTCAATGGCTACACCTTC. Translated: CASSLTDSKVNGYTF.

V is TRBV5-1 and J is TRBJ1-1; D remains ambiguous. The CDR3 contains 15 residues. Deletions cut 3 bases from V and 0 bases from J, with 12 bases between. Per the germline V gene, CDR1 is SGHRS and CDR2 is YFSETQ. The DNA for the CDR3 is TGCGCCAGCAGCTCACGAACGGACTTGAACACTGAAGCTTTCTTT. Protein: CASSSRTDLNTEAFF.

The chain recombines TRBV27 with TRBJ1-1; the match to TRBD1 covers 7 bases. The length of the CDR3 is 15 residues. Trimming at V came to 5 bases and at J to 0 bases, leaving 6 bases not matched to a gene. Looked up from germline, CDR1 is MNHEY and CDR2 is SMNVEV (reference sequence). DNA of the CDR3: TGTGCCAGCAGTAGACAGGGTGGGGTGAACACTGAAGCTTTCTTT. Protein: CASSRQGGVNTEAFF.

The CDR3 coding sequence is TGTGCCAGCAGCCTGACTAGCGGGGCGGGGACCCAGTACTTC. It yields the protein CASSLTSGAGTQYF. The gene calls are TRBV5-6 and TRBJ2-5; 11 nucleotides align to TRBD2. Germline assignment: CDR1 SGHDT and CDR2 YYEEEE. V gave up 4 bases and J gave up 7 bases; unmatched junction bases: 6. This CDR3 has 14 residues.

The CDR3 spells CASSPTFSGNTIYF. The CDR3 region has the DNA TGTGCCAGCAGTCCTACCTTCTCTGGAAACACCATATATTTT. The V and J genes are TRBV27 and TRBJ1-3; D remains ambiguous. V dropped 5 bases and J dropped 0 bases, with 8 bases sitting between them. The germline V gene encodes CDR1 MNHEY and CDR2 SMNVEV (reference sequence). The length of the CDR3 is 14 residues.

This CDR3 is CAWDAGMNTEAFF. CDR3 nucleotide sequence: TGTGCCTGGGATGCAGGTATGAACACTGAAGCTTTCTTT. The chain carries TRBV30 and TRBJ1-1; D is undetermined. The CDR3 sequence is 13 residues long. Between the trimmed V and J ends, which lost 5 bases and 0 bases, there was a span of 10 bases. Per the germline V gene, CDR1 is GTSNPN and CDR2 is SVGIG (reference sequence).

The CDR3 loop reads CASSRGNEKLFF. In nucleotides, the CDR3 is TGTGCCAGCAGTAGGGGGAATGAAAAACTGTTTTTT. The chain uses TRBV6-5 and TRBJ1-4; the D gene is possibly TRBD1 (6 bases). The CDR3 is 12 residues long. The V end was cut by 5 bases, the J end by 5 bases, with 6 bases between. Germline V lookup: CDR1 MNHEY, CDR2 SVGAGI.

The chain links TRBV7-9 to TRBJ1-3; TRBD1 agrees at 10 bases. Germline V gives CDR1 SEHNR, CDR2 FQNEAQ (reference sequence). This CDR3 is 16 amino acids long. Unmatched junction bases numbered 3, after V lost 1 base and J lost 3 bases. Here the CDR3 DNA reads TGTGCCAGCAGCTTAGGACAGGGGGCGCGTGGAAACACCATATATTTT. Its translation: CASSLGQGARGNTIYF.

With respect to this clone: Its ends do not fully match the called genes, so a read error is possible. V gene TRBV5-1 combines with J gene TRBJ2-5; TRBD2 aligns across 7 bases. The germline gives CDR1 SGHRS, CDR2 YFSETQ. The CDR3 runs to 16 residues. As DNA, the CDR3 is TGCGCCAGCACCTTGAACTCCGGGGGAGGGCGGGAGACCCAGTACTTC. Its translation: CASTLNSGGGRETQYF.

This clone occurred a few times. V usage is TRBV3-1 (or the pseudogene TRBV3-2) and J usage is TRBJ2-3; 9 nucleotides match TRBD1. In germline, CDR1 is LGHDT, CDR2 YNNKEL (reference sequence). V trimming: 6 bases; J trimming: 6 bases; junction bases outside the gene matches: 7. This CDR3 spans 14 amino acids. This CDR3 is CASSLQGAADTQYF. CDR3 DNA: TGTGCCAGCAGTTTACAGGGGGCAGCTGATACGCAGTATTTT.

The chain joins TRBV9 to TRBJ2-5; 8 bases are shared with TRBD2. Per the germline V gene, CDR1 is SGDLS and CDR2 is YYNGEE. With 0 bases clipped from V and 9 bases from J, the junction kept 16 bases outside the gene matches. This CDR3 contains 17 residues. The CDR3 nucleotides are TGTGCCAGCAGCGTAGGAGTGAGGGCGGGGGGACCGGAGGCCCAGTACTTC. Amino acid sequence: CASSVGVRAGGPEAQYF.

CDR3 sequence: CASSLTAGSNEQFF. As DNA, the CDR3 is TGTGCCAGCAGTTTAACAGCGGGTTCCAATGAGCAGTTCTTC. The chain employs TRBV28 and TRBJ2-1, with D perhaps matching TRBD2 (6 bases). This CDR3 region has 14 residues. CDR1 MDHEN and CDR2 SYDVKM come from the germline V gene. V was pared by 2 bases and J by 6 bases, with 11 bases between.

This clone was recorded once. V usage is TRBV7-9 and J usage is TRBJ2-2, with TRBD2 matching over 7 bases. V lost 2 bases, J lost 0 bases, and 0 bases stayed unmatched. Germline-derived CDR1 and CDR2 are SEHNR and FQNEAQ (reference sequence). The CDR3 runs to 15 residues. CDR3 DNA: TGTGCCAGCAGCTTACTAGCGGCGAACACCGGGGAGCTGTTTTTT. Its translation is CASSLLAANTGELFF.

The DNA of the CDR3 is TGTGCCAGCAGTCTCACGGGCGGGGGCCGGCCCCAGCATTTT. Protein: CASSLTGGGRPQHF. The chain recombines TRBV28 with TRBJ1-5; weak D call: TRBD1 (6 bases). Germline V gives CDR1 MDHEN, CDR2 SYDVKM. The CDR3 has 14 amino acids. V dropped 5 bases and J dropped 9 bases, with 17 bases sitting between them. Full variable domain (missing parts from reference TRBV28 and TRBJ1-5): DVKVTQSSRYLVKRTGEKVFLECVQDMDHENMFWYRQDPGLGLRLIYFSYDVKMKEKGDIPEGYSVSREKKERFSLILESASTNQTSMYLCASSLTGGGRPQHFGDGTRLSIL.

Many counts were recorded for this clone. The V gene is TRBV6-1, the J gene TRBJ2-1, with 13 bases identical to TRBD2. CDR1 is MNHNS, CDR2 SASEGT, per germline. The CDR3 has 15 residues. V was clipped by 4 bases and J by 10 bases; unmatched bases: 7. CDR3 in amino acids: CASSGALAGGGEQFF. The CDR3, as DNA: TGTGCCAGCAGTGGAGCACTAGCGGGGGGGGGAGAGCAGTTCTTC.

V gene TRBV5-4 combines with J gene TRBJ2-2; no firm D call. Germline V gene data show CDR1 as SGHNT and CDR2 as YYREEE (reference sequence). V lost 0 bases, J lost 4 bases, and 7 bases lay in between. This CDR3 spans 14 amino acids. CDR3 region: CASSLDYPTGELFF. CDR3 in DNA: TGTGCCAGCAGCTTGGACTATCCCACCGGGGAGCTGTTTTTT. Based on the CDR3 plus reference TRBV5-4 and TRBJ2-2, the full variable domain is ETGVTQSPTHLIKTRGQQVTLRCSSQSGHNTVSWYQQALGQGPQFIFQYYREEENGRGNFPPRFSGLQFPNYSSELNVNALELDDSALYLCASSLDYPTGELFFGEGSRLTVL.

The chain employs TRBV7-9 and TRBJ2-2, with D perhaps matching TRBD1 (6 bases). V lost 7 bases, J lost 1 base, and 10 bases lay in between. Germline V gives CDR1 SEHNR, CDR2 FQNEAQ (reference sequence). The CDR3 covers 14 residues. CDR3 amino acids: CASNPTGNTGELFF. CDR3 nucleotides: TGTGCCAGCAACCCGACAGGGAACACCGGGGAGCTGTTTTTT.

The chain is built from TRBV18 and TRBJ1-1; 12 nucleotides align to TRBD1. V lost 3 bases to trimming and J lost 7 bases; unmatched junction nucleotides: 6. The CDR3 runs 15 residues. CDR1 KGHSH and CDR2 LQKENI come from the germline V gene. The CDR3 sequence is CASSPPGQGASEAFF. The DNA for the CDR3 is TGTGCCAGCTCACCCCCGGGACAGGGGGCGAGTGAAGCTTTCTTT.

The genes are TRBV6-5 and TRBJ1-6, with TRBD1 matching 8 bases. V gave up 7 bases and J gave up 9 bases; unmatched junction bases: 11. This CDR3 region has 15 residues. The germline V gene has CDR1 MNHEY and CDR2 SVGAGI. The CDR3 sequence is CASTGAGGRGSPLHF. The CDR3 DNA follows: TGTGCCAGCACGGGAGCAGGGGGCAGGGGTTCACCCCTCCACTTT.

The V and J genes are TRBV29-1 and TRBJ1-4; D is possibly TRBD1 (5 bases). The V gene lost 4 bases and the J gene lost 5 bases, with 17 bases spanning the gap. The CDR3 has 15 residues. CDR1 SQVTM and CDR2 ANQGSEA come from the germline V gene. CDR3 in DNA: TGCAGCGTTGTGGGCTCGACAGACGAAAATGAAAAACTGTTTTTT. Translating gives CSVVGSTDENEKLFF.

The V call is TRBV5-3, the J call TRBJ1-5, with 7 bases lining up with TRBD1. TRBV5-3 belongs to the ORF category, with a function that is uncertain. The CDR3 extends over 17 amino acids. V was pared by 6 bases and J by 0 bases, with 12 bases of the junction left unmatched. The CDR3 DNA reads TGTGCCAGAAAGTGTTGGGCAGGGGGGTATAGCAATCAGCCCCAGCATTTT. It specifies CARKCWAGGYSNQPQHF.

The chain is built from TRBV19 and TRBJ2-1, with 8 bases identical to TRBD2. Germline CDR1 reads LNHDA; CDR2 reads SQIVND (reference sequence). The CDR3 runs to 16 residues. V lost 4 bases to trimming and J lost 5 bases; unmatched junction nucleotides: 10. The CDR3 DNA follows: TGTGCCAGTAGTACCCGGGGAGTAGCGGGAAACAATGAGCAGTTCTTC. Translating gives CASSTRGVAGNNEQFF.

This chain connects TRBV6-5 to TRBJ1-4; D not certain. The CDR3 totals 10 residues. Germline values: CDR1 MNHEY, CDR2 SVGAGI. V was trimmed by 10 bases and J by 6 bases, leaving 6 bases between them. The CDR3 loop reads CATSDEKLFF. Here the CDR3 DNA reads TGTGCCACATCAGATGAAAAACTGTTTTTT.

The chain carries TRBV30 and TRBJ1-5; D is uncertain. The CDR3 runs 12 residues. The ends were cut back, 2 bases at V and 6 bases at J, with 8 bases in the middle. Germline CDR1 reads GTSNPN; CDR2 reads SVGIG (reference sequence). The CDR3 DNA follows: TGTGCCTGGAGTTTATCGGGTCAGCCCCAGCATTTT. It yields the protein CAWSLSGQPQHF.